Following are 5 T cell receptor beta chains from one sample sequenced in a study of blood T cell repertoires in COVID-19. Data came from immunoSEQ multiplex PCR; TCRdb stores just in-frame clones and leaves some out. The table lists about 140,000 clones, just under 90% of them singletons, with more than 9.5% in the top ten. The specimen was peripheral blood. Every receptor here comes from a woman aged 80 or over with acute or convalescent COVID-19.

The rearrangement links TRBV6-2 or TRBV6-3 to TRBJ1-1; D may be TRBD1 (6 bases). The CDR3 loop spans 19 amino acids. Trimming stripped 2 bases from V and 0 bases from J, with 22 bases between. From germline, CDR1 is MNHEY and CDR2 SVGEGT. The CDR3, as DNA: TGTGCCAGCAGTTACAGCCCCGGGACATCAAAGGGGTTGAACACTGAAGCTTTCTTT. This gives the protein CASSYSPGTSKGLNTEAFF.

V gene TRBV6-6 combines with J gene TRBJ2-7, with 7 nucleotides matching TRBD1. The junction had 10 bases not matched to a gene; V was cut back by 5 bases and J by 0 bases. The CDR3 is 16 amino acids. Germline CDR1 and CDR2: MNHNY and SVGAGI (reference sequence). DNA for the CDR3: TGTGCCAGCAGTCCCGGGACAGAGAAAAGCTCCTACGAGCAGTACTTC. This encodes CASSPGTEKSSYEQYF.

This clone has only one observation. The DNA of the CDR3 is TGTGCCAGCAGCTTCGGGGGACTAATCGGGTTCACAGATACGCAGTATTTT. Residues: CASSFGGLIGFTDTQYF. The V call is TRBV7-9, the J call TRBJ2-3; 7 positions match TRBD2. Trimming took 3 bases from V and 2 from J; bases not matched to a gene: 11. The CDR3 consists of 17 residues. From germline, CDR1 is SEHNR and CDR2 FQNEAQ (reference sequence).

V gene TRBV6-5 combines with J gene TRBJ1-2; 7 bases are shared with TRBD1. Germline V gene data show CDR1 as MNHEY and CDR2 as SVGAGI. CDR3 length: 14 residues. Losses at the gene ends were 5 bases for V and 0 bases for J; bases not matched to a gene: 3. In nucleotides, the CDR3 is TGTGCCAGCAGTAGGGGACAGACTAACTATGGCTACACCTTC. Its protein is CASSRGQTNYGYTF.

CDR3 loop: CASSPGTLNEQFF. CDR3 sequence (DNA): TGCGCCAGCAGCCCGGGGACACTCAATGAGCAGTTCTTC. The chain links TRBV5-1 to TRBJ2-1; D may be TRBD1 (6 bases). V lost 4 bases to trimming and J lost 6 bases, with 11 bases between them. This CDR3 is 13 amino acids long. Per the germline V gene, CDR1 is SGHRS and CDR2 is YFSETQ.